The T cell receptor (beta chain) under discussion was sequenced for a study of blood T cell repertoires in COVID-19. Per the original methods: Estimates of nucleated cell counts were drawn from the amplification of reference gene primers. Assay: immunoSEQ multiplex PCR; the TCRdb copy retains only in-frame clones and omits some. V and J calls and clone size are copied from that table; D and trimming were computed from the DNA. In the table there are under 350,000 clones, about 93% of which are singletons. The CDR3 is 14 amino acids. Germline CDR1 and CDR2: MNHEY and SMNVEV (reference sequence). V shed 7 bases and J 5 bases; nucleotides not matched to a gene: 8.

V usage is TRBV27 and J usage is TRBJ2-7, with TRBD2 matching over 10 bases. The clonotype was recovered from a woman aged 30 to 39 with COVID-19, enrolled during active disease. What was sequenced was peripheral blood. The CDR3 DNA reads as TGTGCCAGCAAACCTAGCGGGAGTCGCGACGAGCAGTACTTC. Protein: CASKPSGSRDEQYF.